This T cell receptor (beta chain) was captured in a study of cytomegalovirus exposure and HLA in healthy donors. The table came from immunoSEQ multiplex PCR; TCRdb's copy has only in-frame clones and leaves some out. Counted here are around 160,000 clones, roughly 89% occurring once; the ten biggest clones make up 3% to 3.5%. The TCR originated in a woman aged 18 to 35 in good health and CMV-seropositive. The sequencing sample was made of PBMCs.

The DNA for the CDR3 is TGTGCCAGCAGCTTCCAAGGGAGGGAGCAGTTCTTC. Translated: CASSFQGREQFF. The V and J genes are TRBV11-2 and TRBJ2-1; D might be TRBD2 (6 bases). Germline V gene lookup returns CDR1 SGHAT and CDR2 FQNNGV. The CDR3 spans 12 residues. Trimming removed 3 bases at V and 10 bases at J, with 10 bases between.